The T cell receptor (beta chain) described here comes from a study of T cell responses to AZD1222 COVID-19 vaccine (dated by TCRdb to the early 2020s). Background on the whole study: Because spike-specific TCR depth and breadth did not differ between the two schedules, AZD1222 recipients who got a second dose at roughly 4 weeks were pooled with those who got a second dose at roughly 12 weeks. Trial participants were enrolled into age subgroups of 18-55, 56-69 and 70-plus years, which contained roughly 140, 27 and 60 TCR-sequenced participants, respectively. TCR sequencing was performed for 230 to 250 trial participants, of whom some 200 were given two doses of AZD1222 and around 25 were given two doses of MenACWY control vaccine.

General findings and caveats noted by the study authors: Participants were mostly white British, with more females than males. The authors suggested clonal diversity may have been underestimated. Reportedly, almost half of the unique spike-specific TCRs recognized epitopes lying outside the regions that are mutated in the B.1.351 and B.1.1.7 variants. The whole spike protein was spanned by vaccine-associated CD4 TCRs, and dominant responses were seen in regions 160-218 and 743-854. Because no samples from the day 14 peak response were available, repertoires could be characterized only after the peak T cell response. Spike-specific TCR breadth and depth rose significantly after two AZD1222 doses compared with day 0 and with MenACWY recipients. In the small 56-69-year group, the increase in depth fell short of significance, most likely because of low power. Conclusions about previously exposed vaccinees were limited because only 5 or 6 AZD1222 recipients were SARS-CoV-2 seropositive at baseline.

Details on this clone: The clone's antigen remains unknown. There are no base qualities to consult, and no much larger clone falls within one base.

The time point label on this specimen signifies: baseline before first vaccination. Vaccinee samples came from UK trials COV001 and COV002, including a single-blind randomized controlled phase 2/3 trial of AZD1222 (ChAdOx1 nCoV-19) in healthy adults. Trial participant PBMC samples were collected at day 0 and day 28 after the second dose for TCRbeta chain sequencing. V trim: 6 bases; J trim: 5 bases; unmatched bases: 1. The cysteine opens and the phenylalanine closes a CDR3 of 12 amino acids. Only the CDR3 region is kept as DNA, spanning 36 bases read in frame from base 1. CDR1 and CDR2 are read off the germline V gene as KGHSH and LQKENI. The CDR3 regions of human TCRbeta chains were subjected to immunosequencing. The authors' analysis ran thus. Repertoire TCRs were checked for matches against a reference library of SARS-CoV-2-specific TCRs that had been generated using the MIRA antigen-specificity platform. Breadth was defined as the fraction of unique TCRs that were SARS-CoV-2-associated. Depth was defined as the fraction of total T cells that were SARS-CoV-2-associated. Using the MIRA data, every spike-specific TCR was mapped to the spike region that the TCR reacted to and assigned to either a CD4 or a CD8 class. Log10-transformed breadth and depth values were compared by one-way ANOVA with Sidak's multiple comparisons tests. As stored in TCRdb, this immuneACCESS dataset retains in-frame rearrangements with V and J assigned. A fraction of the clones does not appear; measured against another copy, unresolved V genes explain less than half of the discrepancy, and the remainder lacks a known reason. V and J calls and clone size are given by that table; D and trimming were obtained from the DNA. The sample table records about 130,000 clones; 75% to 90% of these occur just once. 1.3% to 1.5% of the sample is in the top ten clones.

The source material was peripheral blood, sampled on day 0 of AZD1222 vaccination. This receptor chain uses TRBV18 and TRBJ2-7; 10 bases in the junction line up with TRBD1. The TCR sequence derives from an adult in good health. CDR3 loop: CASSGTGDEQYF. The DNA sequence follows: TGTGCCAGCTCCGGGACAGGGGACGAGCAGTACTTC.